This T cell receptor beta chain was sequenced for a study of blood T cells in healthy people across ages. Study observations and caveats: TCR beta diversity correlated strongly with naive T cell percentage.

PCR was performed a second time for roughly 6 to 12 cycles using a sample-barcoded 5' primer and a J-beta primer mix. Each TCR beta cDNA got a 12-nucleotide random molecular identifier. Each of the samples gave a minimum of 2.5 million paired-end reads that contained CDR3. MiXCR was run by TCRdb on the 5' RACE reads, yielding one entry per CDR3 protein. The sample comprises hundreds of thousands of distinct CDR3 sequences, about 52% of which are singletons, and 45% to 55% rests with the top ten. Germline V gene sequence: CDR1 SNHLY, CDR2 FYNNEI. Losses at the gene ends were 5 bases for V and 6 bases for J; bases not matched to a gene: 6. This CDR3 is built from 15 residues. Of note for this clonotype: The antigen remains unidentified.

The gene calls are TRBV2 and TRBJ1-5; 11 nucleotides align to TRBD1. Sequencing was carried out using blood. This TCR was sampled from a man in his fifties or sixties in good health. CDR3 coding DNA: TGTGCCAGCAGTACTGGGGACAGGGGGGGTCAGCCCCAGCATTTT. This sequence encodes CASSTGDRGGQPQHF. The full variable domain, completed using reference TRBV2 and TRBJ1-5, is EPEVTQTPSHQVTQMGQEVILRCVPISNHLYFYWYRQILGQKVEFLVSFYNNEISEKSEIFDDQFSVERPDGSNFTLKIRSTKLEDSAMYFCASSTGDRGGQPQHFGDGTRLSIL.